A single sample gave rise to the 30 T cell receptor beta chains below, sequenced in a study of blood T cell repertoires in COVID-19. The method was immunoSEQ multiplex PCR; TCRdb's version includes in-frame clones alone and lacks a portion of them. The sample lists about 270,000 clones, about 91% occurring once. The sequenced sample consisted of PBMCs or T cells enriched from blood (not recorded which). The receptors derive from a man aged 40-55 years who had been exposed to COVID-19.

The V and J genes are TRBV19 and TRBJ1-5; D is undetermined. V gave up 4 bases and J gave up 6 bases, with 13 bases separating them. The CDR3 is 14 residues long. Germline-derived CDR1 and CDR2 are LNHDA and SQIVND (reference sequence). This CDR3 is CASSTTRAGQPQHF. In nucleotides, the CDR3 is TGTGCCAGTAGTACAACACGGGCGGGTCAGCCCCAGCATTTT.

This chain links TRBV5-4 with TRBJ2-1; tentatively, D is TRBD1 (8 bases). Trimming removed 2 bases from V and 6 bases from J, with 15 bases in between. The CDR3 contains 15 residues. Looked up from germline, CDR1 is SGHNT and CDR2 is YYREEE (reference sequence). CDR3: CASSLGQGLPNEQFF. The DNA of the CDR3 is TGTGCCAGCAGCTTAGGACAGGGACTACCCAATGAGCAGTTCTTC.

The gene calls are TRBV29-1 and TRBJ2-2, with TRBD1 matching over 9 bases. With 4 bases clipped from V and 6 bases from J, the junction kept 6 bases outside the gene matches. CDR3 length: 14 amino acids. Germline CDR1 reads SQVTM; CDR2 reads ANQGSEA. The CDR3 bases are TGCAGCGTTGCAAGGACAGGGGAAGCCGGGGAGCTGTTTTTT. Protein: CSVARTGEAGELFF.

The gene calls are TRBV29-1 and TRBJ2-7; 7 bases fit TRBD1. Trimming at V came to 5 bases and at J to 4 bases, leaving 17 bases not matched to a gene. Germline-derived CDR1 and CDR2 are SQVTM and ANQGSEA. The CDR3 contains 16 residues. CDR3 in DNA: TGCAGCGTTTTTATTTTGTCTCGGACAGGCAAGTACGAGCAGTACTTC. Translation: CSVFILSRTGKYEQYF.

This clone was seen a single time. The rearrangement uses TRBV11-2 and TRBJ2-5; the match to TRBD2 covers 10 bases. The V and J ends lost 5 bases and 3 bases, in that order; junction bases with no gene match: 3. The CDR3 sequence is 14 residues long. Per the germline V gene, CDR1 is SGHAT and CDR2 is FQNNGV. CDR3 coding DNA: TGTGCCAGCAGCCCCCTAGCGGGAGAAGAGACCCAGTACTTC. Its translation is CASSPLAGEETQYF.

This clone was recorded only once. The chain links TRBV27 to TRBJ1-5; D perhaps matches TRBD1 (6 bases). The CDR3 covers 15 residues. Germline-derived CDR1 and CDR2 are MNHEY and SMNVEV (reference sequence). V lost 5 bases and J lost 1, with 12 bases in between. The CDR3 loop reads CASSPQGLSNQPQHF. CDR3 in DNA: TGTGCCAGCAGTCCACAGGGTTTGAGCAATCAGCCCCAGCATTTT.

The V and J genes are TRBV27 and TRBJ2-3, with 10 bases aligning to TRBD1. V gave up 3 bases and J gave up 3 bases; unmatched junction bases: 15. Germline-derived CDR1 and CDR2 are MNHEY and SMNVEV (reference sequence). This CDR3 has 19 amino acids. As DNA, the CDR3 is TGTGCCAGCAGTTTCTCCCGGGACAGGGGCGATCGGCGGACAGATACGCAGTATTTT. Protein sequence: CASSFSRDRGDRRTDTQYF.

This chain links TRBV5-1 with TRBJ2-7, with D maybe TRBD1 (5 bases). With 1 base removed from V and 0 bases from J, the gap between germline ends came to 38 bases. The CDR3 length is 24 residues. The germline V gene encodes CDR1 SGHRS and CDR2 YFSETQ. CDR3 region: CASSLRGWPPYRTETLKDSYEQYF. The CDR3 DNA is TGCGCCAGCAGCTTGCGAGGATGGCCCCCTTACAGGACCGAAACCTTAAAGGACTCCTACGAGCAGTACTTC.

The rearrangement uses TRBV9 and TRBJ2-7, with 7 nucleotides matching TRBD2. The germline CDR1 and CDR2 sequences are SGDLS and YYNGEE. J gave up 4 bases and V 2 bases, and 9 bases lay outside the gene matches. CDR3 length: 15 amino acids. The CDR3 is CASSVQAGFQYEQYF. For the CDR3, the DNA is TGTGCCAGCAGCGTTCAAGCGGGATTCCAATACGAGCAGTACTTC.

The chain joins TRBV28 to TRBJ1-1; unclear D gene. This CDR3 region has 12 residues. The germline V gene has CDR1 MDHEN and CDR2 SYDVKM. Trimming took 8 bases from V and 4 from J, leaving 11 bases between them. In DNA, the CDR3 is TGTGCCAGCCGGAGGACGGCCACTGAAGCTTTCTTT. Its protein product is CASRRTATEAFF.

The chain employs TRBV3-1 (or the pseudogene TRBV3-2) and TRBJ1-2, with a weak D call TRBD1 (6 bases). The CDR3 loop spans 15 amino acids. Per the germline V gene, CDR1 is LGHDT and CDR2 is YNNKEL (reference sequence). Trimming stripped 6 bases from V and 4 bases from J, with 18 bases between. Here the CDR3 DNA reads TGTGCCAGCAGTACCCCAGGGGTCCCTAGCTATGGCTACACCTTC. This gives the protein CASSTPGVPSYGYTF.

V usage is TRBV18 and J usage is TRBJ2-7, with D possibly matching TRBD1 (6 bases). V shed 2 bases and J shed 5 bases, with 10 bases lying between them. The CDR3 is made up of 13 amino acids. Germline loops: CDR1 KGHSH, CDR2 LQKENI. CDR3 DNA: TGTGCCAGCTCACCAGGGGGCTTTGACGAGCAGTACTTC. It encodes CASSPGGFDEQYF.

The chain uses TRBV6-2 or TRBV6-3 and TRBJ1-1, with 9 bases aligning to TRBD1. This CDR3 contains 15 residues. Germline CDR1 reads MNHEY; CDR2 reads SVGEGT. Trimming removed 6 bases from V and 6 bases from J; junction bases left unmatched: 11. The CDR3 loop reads CASSDADRGLPEAFF. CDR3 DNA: TGTGCCAGCAGCGACGCCGACAGGGGGTTACCTGAAGCTTTCTTT.

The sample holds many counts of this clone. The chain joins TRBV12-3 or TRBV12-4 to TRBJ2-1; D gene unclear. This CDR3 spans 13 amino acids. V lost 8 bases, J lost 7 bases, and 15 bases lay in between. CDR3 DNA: TGTGCCAGCGTACGTTCAGTCATAAATGAGCAGTTCTTC. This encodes CASVRSVINEQFF.

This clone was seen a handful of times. CDR3 amino acids: CAIQGNTGELFF. CDR3 DNA sequence: TGTGCCATACAGGGGAACACCGGGGAGCTGTTTTTT. This sequence joins TRBV19 and TRBJ2-2, with D tentatively TRBD1 (6 bases). Germline V gives CDR1 LNHDA, CDR2 SQIVND (reference sequence). V shed 10 bases and J shed 1 base, with 7 bases lying between them. This CDR3 comprises 12 residues.

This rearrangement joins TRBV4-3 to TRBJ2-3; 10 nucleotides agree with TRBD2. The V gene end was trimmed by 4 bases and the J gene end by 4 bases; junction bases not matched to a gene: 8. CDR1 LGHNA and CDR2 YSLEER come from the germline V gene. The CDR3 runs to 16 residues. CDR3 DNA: TGCGCCAGCAGCCCTAGCGGGAGAGAGTTGGCAGATACGCAGTATTTT. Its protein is CASSPSGRELADTQYF.

DNA of the CDR3: TGTGCCAGCAGCCTAGGGGAGGGTTTAGCAGATACGCAGTATTTT. This translates into CASSLGEGLADTQYF. The rearrangement links TRBV11-3 to TRBJ2-3; 7 bases match TRBD2. CDR3 size: 15 residues. Losses at the gene ends were 5 bases for V and 4 bases for J; bases not matched to a gene: 9. Germline V lookup: CDR1 SGHNT, CDR2 YENEEA.

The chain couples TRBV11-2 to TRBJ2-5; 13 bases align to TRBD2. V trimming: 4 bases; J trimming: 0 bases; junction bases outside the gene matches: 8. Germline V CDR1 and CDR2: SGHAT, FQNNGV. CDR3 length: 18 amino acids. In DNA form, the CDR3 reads TGTGCCAGCAGCTCTCGGACTAGCGGGAGAGTGTACCAAGAGACCCAGTACTTC. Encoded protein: CASSSRTSGRVYQETQYF.

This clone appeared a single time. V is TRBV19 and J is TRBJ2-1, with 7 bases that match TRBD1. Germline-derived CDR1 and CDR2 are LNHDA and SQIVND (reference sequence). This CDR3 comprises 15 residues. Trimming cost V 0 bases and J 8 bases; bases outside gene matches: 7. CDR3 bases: TGTGCCAGTAGTATAGAGTCCAGGGGGAAGGATGAGCAGTTCTTC. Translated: CASSIESRGKDEQFF.

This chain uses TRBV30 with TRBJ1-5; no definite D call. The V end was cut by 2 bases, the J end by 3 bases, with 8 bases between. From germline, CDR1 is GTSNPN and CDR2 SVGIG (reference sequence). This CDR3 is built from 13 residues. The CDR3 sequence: CAWSPYINQPQHF. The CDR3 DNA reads TGTGCCTGGAGTCCTTACATCAATCAGCCCCAGCATTTT.

CDR3 nucleotides: TGTGCCAGCAGTGACCGAGGACTAGCGGGAGGTACCTACGAGCAGTACTTC. It encodes CASSDRGLAGGTYEQYF. V usage is TRBV6-1 and J usage is TRBJ2-7; 14 nucleotides agree with TRBD2. There are 17 residues in the CDR3. Per germline, CDR1 MNHNS and CDR2 SASEGT. Germline trimming cut 3 bases from V and 2 bases from J; bases unmatched to any gene: 6.

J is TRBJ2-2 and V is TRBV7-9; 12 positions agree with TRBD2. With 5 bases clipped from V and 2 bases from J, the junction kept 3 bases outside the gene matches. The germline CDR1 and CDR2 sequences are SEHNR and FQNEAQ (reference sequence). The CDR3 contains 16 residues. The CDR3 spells CASSALAGGNTGELFF. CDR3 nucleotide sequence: TGTGCCAGCAGCGCACTAGCGGGAGGTAACACCGGGGAGCTGTTTTTT.

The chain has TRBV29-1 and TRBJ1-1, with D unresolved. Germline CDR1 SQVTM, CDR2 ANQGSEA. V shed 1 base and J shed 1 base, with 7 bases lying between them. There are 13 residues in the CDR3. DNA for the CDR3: TGCAGCGTTGAAGTCCAGTCGAACACTGAAGCTTTCTTT. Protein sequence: CSVEVQSNTEAFF.

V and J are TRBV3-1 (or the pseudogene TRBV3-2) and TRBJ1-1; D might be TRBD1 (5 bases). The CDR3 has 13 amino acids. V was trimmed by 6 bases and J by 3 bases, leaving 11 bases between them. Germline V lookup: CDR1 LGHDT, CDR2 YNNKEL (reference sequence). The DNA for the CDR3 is TGTGCCAGCAGTCAGGGAATCCACACTGAAGCTTTCTTT. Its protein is CASSQGIHTEAFF.

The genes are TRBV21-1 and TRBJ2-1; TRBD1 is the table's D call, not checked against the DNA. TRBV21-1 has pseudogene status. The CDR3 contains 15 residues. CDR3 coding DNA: TGTGCCAGCAGCTCCAAGGACAGGGGTAAGGATGAGCAGTTCTTC. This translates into CASSSKDRGKDEQFF.

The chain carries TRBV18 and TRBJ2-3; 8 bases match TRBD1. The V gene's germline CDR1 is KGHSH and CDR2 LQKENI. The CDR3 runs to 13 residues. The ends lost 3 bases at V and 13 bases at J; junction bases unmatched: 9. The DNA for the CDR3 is TGTGCCAGCTCACCCTTGGACAGGGCTTTCGAGTATTTT. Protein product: CASSPLDRAFEYF.

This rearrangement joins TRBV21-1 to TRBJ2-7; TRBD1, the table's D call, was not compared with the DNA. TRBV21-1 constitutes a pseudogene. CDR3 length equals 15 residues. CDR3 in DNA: TGTGCCAGCAGCAAAGCCGCAGGCTTCTCCTACGAGCAGTACTTC. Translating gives CASSKAAGFSYEQYF.

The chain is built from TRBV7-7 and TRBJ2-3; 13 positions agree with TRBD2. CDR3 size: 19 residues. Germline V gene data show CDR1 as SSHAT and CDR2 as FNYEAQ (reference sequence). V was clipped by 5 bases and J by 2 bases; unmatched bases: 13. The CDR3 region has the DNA TGTGCCAGCAGCCCAGGGACTAGCGGGACCCATACAGCCACAGATACGCAGTATTTT. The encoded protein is CASSPGTSGTHTATDTQYF.

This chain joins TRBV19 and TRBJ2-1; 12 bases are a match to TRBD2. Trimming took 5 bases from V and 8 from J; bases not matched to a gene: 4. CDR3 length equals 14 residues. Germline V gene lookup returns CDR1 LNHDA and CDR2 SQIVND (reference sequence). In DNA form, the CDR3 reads TGTGCCAGTAGTGCGGGACTAGCGGGTTATGAGCAGTTCTTC. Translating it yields CASSAGLAGYEQFF.

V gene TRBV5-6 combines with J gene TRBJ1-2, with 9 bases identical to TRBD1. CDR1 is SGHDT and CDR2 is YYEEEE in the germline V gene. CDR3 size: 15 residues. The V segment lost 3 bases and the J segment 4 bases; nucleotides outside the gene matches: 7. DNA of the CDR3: TGTGCCAGCAGCTGGGGACAGGGCGGAGGCTATGGCTACACCTTC. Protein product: CASSWGQGGGYGYTF.